This T cell receptor beta chain emerged from a study of response to subunit inactivated influenza vaccine. General study findings and limits: Researchers suggested that each seasonal influenza vaccination recruits few new T cells.

TCRdb recomputed calls from the RT-PCR reads with MiXCR, one row per CDR3 protein. Among a few hundred thousand distinct CDR3 sequences listed, around a fifth were seen once. Worth noting for this clonotype: Antigen unknown.

The clonotype comes from a man aged 50-75 years who received an inactivated influenza vaccine. Sequenced material: PBMCs from blood, taken 21 months after vaccination.

CDR3: CATSDAGLAGGRPYNEQFF. CDR3 in DNA: TGTGCCACCAGTGACGCTGGACTAGCGGGGGGCCGCCCCTACAATGAGCAGTTCTTC. The gene calls are TRBV24-1 and TRBJ2-1, with TRBD2 identical over 14 bases. Germline loops: CDR1 KGHDR, CDR2 SFDVKD. The CDR3 loop spans 19 amino acids. J was trimmed by 2 bases and V by 4 bases; bases with no gene match: 9.